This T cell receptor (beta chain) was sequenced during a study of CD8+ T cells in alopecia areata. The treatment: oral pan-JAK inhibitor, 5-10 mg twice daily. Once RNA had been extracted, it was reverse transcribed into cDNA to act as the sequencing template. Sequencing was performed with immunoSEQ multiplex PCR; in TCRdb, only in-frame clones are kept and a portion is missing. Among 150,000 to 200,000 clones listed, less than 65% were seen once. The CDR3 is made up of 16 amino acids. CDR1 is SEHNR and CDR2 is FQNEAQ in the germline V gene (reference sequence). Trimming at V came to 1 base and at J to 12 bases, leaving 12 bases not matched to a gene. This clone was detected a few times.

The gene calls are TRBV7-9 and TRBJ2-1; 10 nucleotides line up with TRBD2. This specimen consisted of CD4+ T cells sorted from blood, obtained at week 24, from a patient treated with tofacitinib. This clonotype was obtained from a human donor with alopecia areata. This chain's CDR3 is CASSLESGGAHPLQFF. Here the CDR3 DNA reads TGTGCCAGCAGCTTAGAGAGCGGGGGGGCGCATCCACTGCAGTTCTTC.